This T cell receptor (beta chain) was sequenced in a study of shared clonotypes between healthy human individuals. Sequencing was performed with immunoSEQ multiplex PCR; in TCRdb, only in-frame clones are kept and a portion is missing. Among tens of thousands of clones, about 65% were seen once, and the ten largest hold roughly half. Germline lookup yields CDR1 MGHDK and CDR2 SYGVNS. This CDR3 region has 11 residues. The V and J ends lost 7 bases and 6 bases respectively, with 7 bases between them. Sequences were obtained from memory CD8+ T cells sorted from blood. Subset noted: CD45RO+ cells pooled with CCR7-negative TemRA cells. The V gene is TRBV25-1, the J gene TRBJ2-1; D may be TRBD2 (5 bases). The source of this sequence is a man aged 25 to 45 in good health. CDR3 DNA sequence: TGTGCCAGCACGGGGTCCAATGAGCAGTTCTTC. It yields the protein CASTGSNEQFF.